These 31 T cell receptor beta chains share one sample of origin, sequenced in a study of T cell repertoires in cytomegalovirus infection. These TCRs are of unknown antigen specificity. Each CDR3 protein gets one entry after TCRdb re-called the reads with MiXCR. The sample contains approximately 990,000 distinct CDR3 sequences, approximately 30% of which appear only once. Sequenced material: cultured CD8+ T cells from PBMCs, taken from culture after CMV antigen stimulation. Source of these receptors: a human donor in good health (CMV status not recorded). Some clones in this sample may be carry-over from other donors' samples.

The rearrangement joins TRBV5-4 to TRBJ2-6; 8 bases map to TRBD1. Trimming took 4 bases from V and 0 from J; bases not matched to a gene: 6. The CDR3 covers 17 residues. Germline V gives CDR1 SGHNT, CDR2 YYREEE (reference sequence). CDR3 loop: CASSAGQASSGANVLTF. The DNA of the CDR3 is TGTGCCAGCAGCGCGGGACAGGCGAGCTCTGGGGCCAACGTCCTGACTTTC.

V gene TRBV15 combines with J gene TRBJ1-6; TRBD1 matches at 9 bases. The CDR3 loop spans 14 amino acids. Germline CDR1 is LNHNV and CDR2 is YYDKDF (reference sequence). The J segment lost 10 bases and the V segment lost 3 bases, leaving 4 bases of the junction unmatched. The DNA of the CDR3 is TGTGCCACCAGCAGTGACAGGGGGGTGTCACCCCTCCACTTT. Translation gives CATSSDRGVSPLHF.

For this clonotype: One end of the junction is discordant with germline, which a read error may explain. This chain connects TRBV27 to TRBJ2-7; TRBD2 agrees at 8 bases. Germline CDR1 and CDR2: MNHEY and SMNVEV (reference sequence). The CDR3 has 14 residues. The CDR3 is CASSLSGTSNEQYF. The CDR3 DNA sequence: TGTGCCAGCAGTCTATCCGGGACTAGTAACGAGCAGTACTTC.

The chain links TRBV20-1 to TRBJ1-2, with 7 bases matching TRBD1. The CDR3 has 14 amino acids. Losses at the gene ends were 4 bases for V and 6 bases for J; bases not matched to a gene: 11. The germline V gene encodes CDR1 DFQATT and CDR2 SNEGSKA (reference sequence). CDR3 in DNA: TGCAGTGCTACTCTGACAGGGTGGGCGGATGGCTACACCTTC. Protein product: CSATLTGWADGYTF.

This chain joins TRBV27 and TRBJ2-1; D remains ambiguous. This CDR3 comprises 13 residues. Germline CDR1 and CDR2: MNHEY and SMNVEV (reference sequence). V was cut by 2 bases and J by 8 bases, with 10 bases left in between. DNA for the CDR3: TGTGCCAGCAGTTTAGTCTTTGAGGATGAGCAGTTCTTC. The encoded protein is CASSLVFEDEQFF.

This clonotype was detected many times. The J gene is TRBJ2-3, the V gene TRBV7-6; D unresolved. This CDR3 region has 16 residues. V was trimmed by 4 bases and J by 2 bases, leaving 16 bases between them. Germline V gene sequence: CDR1 SGHVS, CDR2 FNYEAQ. As DNA, the CDR3 is TGTGCCAGCAGCTCTGATGAAATGGGCCTCACAGATACGCAGTATTTT. Its translation: CASSSDEMGLTDTQYF.

This clonotype was seen repeatedly, ten times or more. CDR3 DNA: TGTGCCAGCAGTGAACACCAGCGGGGGACAAACAATGAGCAGTTCTTC. It yields the protein CASSEHQRGTNNEQFF. The rearrangement uses TRBV6-1 and TRBJ2-1; 8 nucleotides match TRBD2. The CDR3 loop spans 16 amino acids. Germline values: CDR1 MNHNS, CDR2 SASEGT. With V trimmed by 2 bases and J by 5 bases, 8 bases remained unmatched.

The genes are TRBV12-3 or TRBV12-4 and TRBJ2-3; D may be TRBD1 (5 bases). The CDR3 is made up of 13 amino acids. V lost 6 bases and J 2 bases, leaving 9 bases between the germline ends. The CDR3 reads CASRPDNTDTQYF. CDR3 nucleotide sequence: TGTGCCAGCAGACCGGACAACACAGATACGCAGTATTTT.

About this clonotype itself: Sequence at one end of the junction differs from germline and may be a read error. The V call is TRBV7-9, the J call TRBJ2-5; TRBD1 agrees at 8 bases. Per germline, CDR1 SEHNR and CDR2 FQNEAQ (reference sequence). The CDR3 has 11 residues. The CDR3 coding sequence is TGTGCCAGCAGCTTAACAGGGGGTCAAAGCTTC. This encodes CASSLTGGQSF.

V usage is TRBV7-9 and J usage is TRBJ1-2; no definite D call. This CDR3 is 12 amino acids long. Trimming took off 6 bases at V and 5 bases at J, with 10 bases between the two ends. CDR1 SEHNR and CDR2 FQNEAQ come from the germline V gene (reference sequence). The CDR3 here is CASSETFYGYTF. The CDR3 nucleotides are TGTGCCAGCAGTGAGACATTTTATGGCTACACCTTC.

This clonotype was seen a handful of times. The chain recombines TRBV19 with TRBJ2-2; 7 nucleotides match TRBD1. The germline V gene has CDR1 LNHDA and CDR2 SQIVND (reference sequence). V was clipped by 7 bases and J by 6 bases; unmatched bases: 23. This CDR3 has 19 amino acids. CDR3 protein: CASTPWGQLSGMVSGELFF. The CDR3 DNA sequence: TGTGCCAGTACTCCGTGGGGACAGTTAAGCGGAATGGTCTCCGGGGAGCTGTTTTTT.

In DNA form, the CDR3 reads TGTGCCAGCGGGGAGGTAAAGGGAGGCGAGCAGTACTTC. This gives the protein CASGEVKGGEQYF. The J gene is TRBJ2-7, the V gene TRBV6-6; D is perhaps TRBD2 (6 bases). In germline, CDR1 is MNHNY, CDR2 SVGAGI (reference sequence). The CDR3 is made up of 13 amino acids. Between the trimmed V and J ends, which lost 8 bases and 6 bases, there was a span of 17 bases.

On this clonotype itself: The junction and the germline gene differ at one end; a read error may be behind it. J is TRBJ1-1 and V is TRBV19; D gene ambiguous. There are 14 residues in the CDR3. Germline CDR1 and CDR2: LNHDA and SQIVND (reference sequence). The CDR3 DNA sequence: TGTGCCAGTAGTATAGATGCAGTGAACACTGAGGCTTTCTTT. It specifies CASSIDAVNTEAFF. Full variable domain (missing parts from reference TRBV19 and TRBJ1-1): DGGITQSPKYLFRKEGQNVTLSCEQNLNHDAMYWYRQDPGQGLRLIYYSQIVNDFQKGDIAEGYSVSREKKESFPLTVTSAQKNPTAFYLCASSIDAVNTEAFFGQGTRLTVV.

In this sample, this clonotype turned up a few times. The V call is TRBV7-9, the J call TRBJ1-4; no reliable D call. The CDR3 is 13 residues long. V dropped 8 bases and J dropped 0 bases, with 7 bases sitting between them. From germline, CDR1 is SEHNR and CDR2 FQNEAQ (reference sequence). This CDR3 is CASRISTNEKLFF. The CDR3, as DNA: TGTGCCAGCCGGATATCAACTAATGAAAAACTGTTTTTT.

This clonotype was counted a few times. The chain is built from TRBV13 and TRBJ2-3, with D tentatively TRBD2 (5 bases). Per the germline V gene, CDR1 is PRHDT and CDR2 is FYEKMQ (reference sequence). Trimming took 0 bases from V and 7 from J, leaving 14 bases between them. The CDR3 extends over 15 amino acids. The CDR3 protein is CASSLGLEAQNTQYF. CDR3 sequence (DNA): TGTGCCAGCAGCTTAGGCCTGGAGGCACAGAATACGCAGTATTTT.

This clonotype was seen a few times. The chain carries TRBV27 and TRBJ2-1, with D possibly being TRBD1 or TRBD2 (5 bases each). CDR3 length: 16 residues. Trimming pared 0 bases from V and 1 base from J, leaving 10 bases between. CDR1 is MNHEY, CDR2 SMNVEV, per germline (reference sequence). This chain's CDR3 is CASSLSGDGSYNEQFF. The CDR3 nucleotides are TGTGCCAGCAGTTTATCGGGGGATGGGTCCTACAATGAGCAGTTCTTC.

The chain combines TRBV9 with TRBJ2-3; 7 bases are shared with TRBD1. The length of the CDR3 is 15 residues. The germline CDR1 and CDR2 sequences are SGDLS and YYNGEE. The V segment lost 3 bases and the J segment 1 base; nucleotides outside the gene matches: 5. CDR3 region: CASSGRDSRTDTQYF. DNA of the CDR3: TGTGCCAGCAGCGGCCGGGACAGCCGCACAGATACGCAGTATTTT.

The V gene is TRBV27, the J gene TRBJ1-1; no clear D gene. The germline V gene has CDR1 MNHEY and CDR2 SMNVEV (reference sequence). The CDR3 sequence is 17 residues long. V was clipped by 5 bases and J by 4 bases, with 23 bases between them. CDR3 sequence reads: CASSPVPLSRRATEAFF. For the CDR3, the DNA is TGTGCCAGCAGTCCCGTCCCTCTGTCCCGCCGGGCCACTGAAGCTTTCTTT.

The V gene is TRBV5-5, the J gene TRBJ2-1; D gene ambiguous. V lost 0 bases and J lost 6, with 7 bases in between. The length of the CDR3 is 13 residues. From germline, CDR1 is SGHKS and CDR2 YYEKEE (reference sequence). CDR3: CASSLEASNEQFF. In DNA form, the CDR3 reads TGTGCCAGCAGCTTGGAGGCGTCCAATGAGCAGTTCTTC.

Concerning this clonotype itself: This may be a read error: a much more frequent sequence differs by one nucleotide. The chain carries TRBV12-3 or TRBV12-4 and TRBJ1-2; no reliable D call. This CDR3 comprises 15 residues. CDR3: CVSSPWTQTSYGYTF. In nucleotides, the CDR3 is TGTGTCAGCAGTCCGTGGACCCAGACCTCTTATGGCTACACCTTC.

This clonotype came up once. The CDR3 is CATRDNAYEQYF. Here the CDR3 DNA reads TGTGCCACCCGGGACAACGCCTACGAGCAGTACTTC. The chain has TRBV7-9 and TRBJ2-7; perhaps TRBD1 as D (6 bases). The germline V gene encodes CDR1 SEHNR and CDR2 FQNEAQ (reference sequence). The V end was cut by 10 bases, the J end by 2 bases, with 12 bases between. This CDR3 has 12 residues.

As regards this clonotype: A read error is likely, as this CDR3 ends without the conserved phenylalanine or tryptophan. The chain is built from TRBV27 and TRBJ2-7; unclear D gene. The CDR3 contains 12 residues. Trimming left V 0 bases short and J 7 bases short, with 7 bases between. Germline CDR1 is MNHEY and CDR2 is SMNVEV (reference sequence). The CDR3 loop reads CASSLSGREQYY. The CDR3 DNA is TGTGCCAGCAGTTTATCAGGGCGTGAGCAGTACTAC.

This clonotype was seen only a few times. The chain is built from TRBV6-5 and TRBJ1-6, with 7 bases fitting TRBD1. The junction had 8 bases not matched to a gene; V was cut back by 6 bases and J by 0 bases. The germline V gene has CDR1 MNHEY and CDR2 SVGAGI. The CDR3 runs 17 residues. The DNA of the CDR3 is TGTGCCAGCAGGACCAGGGGGGAGAGCTCCTATAATTCACCCCTCCACTTT. It is translated as CASRTRGESSYNSPLHF.

This chain links TRBV27 with TRBJ2-2; D is ambiguous. Trimming took 2 bases from V and 7 from J, leaving 8 bases between them. The length of the CDR3 is 13 residues. CDR1 and CDR2 (germline): MNHEY, SMNVEV (reference sequence). Written as DNA, the CDR3 is TGTGCCAGCAGTTTAGTCGAAGGCGGGGAGCTGTTTTTT. This codes for CASSLVEGGELFF.

V and J are TRBV10-3 and TRBJ1-1; no reliable D call. CDR1 and CDR2 from the germline V gene are ENHRY and SYGVKD. V was shortened by 7 bases and J by 0 bases, with 9 bases between the two germline ends. The CDR3 is 13 amino acids. CDR3 DNA: TGTGCCATCACAGTAACGATGAACACTGAAGCTTTCTTT. It codes for CAITVTMNTEAFF.

On this clonotype itself: Just one base apart from a much larger clone, this may be a read error. The gene calls are TRBV5-3 and TRBJ2-5; either TRBD1 or TRBD2 may supply D (7 bases each). TRBV5-3 counts as an open reading frame of uncertain function. This CDR3 has 16 residues. The CDR3 region is CASSFREGADMKIQYF. In nucleotides, the CDR3 is TGTGCCAGCAGCTTTAGGGAGGGGGCAGATATGAAGATCCAGTACTTC.

At least ten counts were recorded for this clonotype. The chain joins TRBV12-3 or TRBV12-4 to TRBJ2-1; D call uncertain. This CDR3 comprises 13 residues. V lost 3 bases and J lost 6, with 9 bases in between. The CDR3 loop is CASSFIGSNEQFF. In nucleotides, the CDR3 is TGTGCCAGCAGTTTCATAGGTAGCAATGAGCAGTTCTTC.

The V gene is TRBV28, the J gene TRBJ1-5; D unresolved. V gave up 6 bases and J gave up 3 bases, with 18 bases separating them. This CDR3 has 16 residues. The V gene's germline CDR1 is MDHEN and CDR2 SYDVKM. For the CDR3, the DNA is TGTGCCAGCAGCCCTAGGGTAACACCCCTCAATCAGCCCCAGCATTTT. Amino acid sequence: CASSPRVTPLNQPQHF.

This clonotype was recorded a few times. The rearrangement links TRBV25-1 to TRBJ1-2; unclear D gene. The CDR3 extends over 14 amino acids. Germline V gene sequence: CDR1 MGHDK, CDR2 SYGVNS. V was clipped by 3 bases and J by 4 bases, with 12 bases between them. The CDR3 loop reads CASSDDGLGYGYTF. Written as DNA, the CDR3 is TGTGCCAGCAGTGACGACGGCTTGGGCTATGGCTACACCTTC.

The genes are TRBV29-1 and TRBJ2-5, with unresolved D. Trimming stripped 1 base from V and 3 bases from J, with 6 bases between. CDR3 length: 12 amino acids. Germline CDR1 is SQVTM and CDR2 is ANQGSEA. The CDR3 region has the DNA TGCAGCGTTGAAGGGCGGAAAGAGACCCAGTACTTC. This sequence encodes CSVEGRKETQYF.

This clonotype has a handful of counts. The chain uses TRBV12-3 or TRBV12-4 and TRBJ1-5; the D gene is possibly TRBD1 (6 bases). Trimming pared 3 bases from V and 5 bases from J, leaving 14 bases between. The CDR3 has 15 residues. CDR3 residues: CASSFYRARDQPQHF. DNA of the CDR3: TGTGCCAGCAGTTTCTACAGGGCGCGTGATCAGCCCCAGCATTTT.